Listed here are 15 T cell receptor beta chains from one sample, sequenced in a study of blood T cell repertoires in COVID-19. Method: immunoSEQ multiplex PCR; TCRdb's copy keeps in-frame clones and lacks some. The sample has around 47,000 clones, approximately 89% seen once; the top ten hold more than 7%. The sample taken for sequencing was peripheral blood. Source of these receptors: a man aged 80 or over with active or convalescent COVID-19.

V is TRBV28 and J is TRBJ1-5; D might be TRBD1 (5 bases). V was clipped by 3 bases and J by 1 base, with 13 bases between them. The CDR3 runs to 16 residues. Germline-derived CDR1 and CDR2 are MDHEN and SYDVKM. Written as DNA, the CDR3 is TGTGCCAGCAGTTTTCGCGGGGGTTGGAGCAATCAGCCCCAGCATTTT. It specifies CASSFRGGWSNQPQHF.

J is TRBJ1-5 and V is TRBV30, with 7 bases lining up with TRBD1. The germline gives CDR1 GTSNPN, CDR2 SVGIG (reference sequence). The CDR3 is 14 residues long. V shed 1 base, J shed 5 bases, and the junction held 5 bases outside the gene matches. The CDR3 nucleotides are TGTGCCTGGAGTGCAGGGGGGCTTTATCAGCCCCAGCATTTT. Its protein is CAWSAGGLYQPQHF.

The chain couples TRBV28 to TRBJ1-2; maybe TRBD1 (6 bases). V was cut by 3 bases and J by 8 bases, with 16 bases left in between. The germline V gene has CDR1 MDHEN and CDR2 SYDVKM. The CDR3 has 14 residues. CDR3 coding DNA: TGTGCCAGCAGTTTCCAGGGACATTACGAAGGCTACACCTTC. Residues: CASSFQGHYEGYTF.

The V and J genes are TRBV9 and TRBJ2-2; the match to TRBD2 covers 11 bases. CDR3 length: 15 amino acids. Germline CDR1 is SGDLS and CDR2 is YYNGEE. V lost 2 bases and J lost 6; bases outside the gene matches: 3. The CDR3 DNA sequence: TGTGCCAGCAGCGTTTTAGCGGGAGGGGCCGGGGAGCTGTTTTTT. Its protein is CASSVLAGGAGELFF. Full variable domain (rest looked up from reference TRBV9 and TRBJ2-2): DSGVTQTPKHLITATGQRVTLRCSPRSGDLSVYWYQQSLDQGLQFLIQYYNGEERAKGNILERFSAQQFPDLHSELNLSSLELGDSALYFCASSVLAGGAGELFFGEGSRLTVL.

This chain links TRBV5-3 with TRBJ1-5, with a tentative D call TRBD1 (5 bases). TRBV5-3 falls under the ORF class, with uncertain function. Trimming took 1 base from V and 0 from J, leaving 20 bases between them. The CDR3 extends over 19 amino acids. The CDR3 is CARSLSGACVPYSNQPQHF. Here the CDR3 DNA reads TGTGCCAGAAGCTTGAGCGGGGCCTGTGTCCCATATAGCAATCAGCCCCAGCATTTT.

This clone occurred a few times. V usage is TRBV9 and J usage is TRBJ2-7; 7 bases align to TRBD1. This CDR3 is built from 14 residues. V trimming: 0 bases; J trimming: 7 bases; junction bases outside the gene matches: 7. Germline loops: CDR1 SGDLS, CDR2 YYNGEE. The CDR3 sequence is CASSVEGTATEQYF. DNA of the CDR3: TGTGCCAGCAGCGTAGAGGGGACAGCAACAGAGCAGTACTTC.

The chain links TRBV5-8 to TRBJ2-2; 7 nucleotides line up with TRBD2. J gave up 1 base and V 4 bases, and 16 bases lay outside the gene matches. This CDR3 has 19 amino acids. Germline V gene lookup returns CDR1 SGHTS and CDR2 YDEGEE. CDR3 coding DNA: TGTGCCAGCAGCCCCGGAAGGCGGGAGAGGTGGTGGAACACCGGGGAGCTGTTTTTT. It encodes CASSPGRRERWWNTGELFF.

The genes are TRBV5-1 and TRBJ2-7, with 9 nucleotides matching TRBD2. The ends lost 0 bases at V and 6 bases at J; junction bases unmatched: 10. The V gene's germline CDR1 is SGHRS and CDR2 YFSETQ. This CDR3 contains 16 residues. CDR3 region: CASSLALASGNLEQYF. For the CDR3, the DNA is TGCGCCAGCAGCTTGGCCCTAGCTAGCGGGAATCTCGAGCAGTACTTC. Combining the CDR3 with reference TRBV5-1 and TRBJ2-7 gives the whole variable domain KAGVTQTPRYLIKTRGQQVTLSCSPISGHRSVSWYQQTPGQGLQFLFEYFSETQRNKGNFPGRFSGRQFSNSRSEMNVSTLELGDSALYLCASSLALASGNLEQYFGPGTRLTVT.

J is TRBJ1-2 and V is TRBV19, with D uncertain. Germline V gene data show CDR1 as LNHDA and CDR2 as SQIVND (reference sequence). The CDR3 is 15 amino acids. The V gene lost 3 bases and the J gene lost 3 bases, with 14 bases spanning the gap. CDR3 sequence reads: CASSIQLGRDYGYTF. CDR3 coding DNA: TGTGCCAGTAGTATTCAGTTGGGCCGAGACTATGGCTACACCTTC. Looking up the rest from reference TRBV19 and TRBJ1-2 gives the full variable domain: DGGITQSPKYLFRKEGQNVTLSCEQNLNHDAMYWYRQDPGQGLRLIYYSQIVNDFQKGDIAEGYSVSREKKESFPLTVTSAQKNPTAFYLCASSIQLGRDYGYTFGSGTRLTVV.

This chain links TRBV28 with TRBJ1-2, with D unresolved. V was cut by 1 base and J by 4 bases, with 10 bases left in between. The V gene's germline CDR1 is MDHEN and CDR2 SYDVKM. CDR3 length: 14 amino acids. The DNA of the CDR3 is TGTGCCAGCAGTTTATACGGAGGGCGCTATGGCTACACCTTC. This gives the protein CASSLYGGRYGYTF.

This clone appeared a single time. The chain employs TRBV27 and TRBJ2-5; 14 nucleotides agree with TRBD2. Germline loops: CDR1 MNHEY, CDR2 SMNVEV (reference sequence). This CDR3 region has 18 residues. J lost 0 bases, V lost 3 bases, and 6 bases had no gene match. CDR3 sequence (DNA): TGTGCCAGCAGTTTTCTGACTAGCGGGAGGGCGGACCAAGAGACCCAGTACTTC. Translating gives CASSFLTSGRADQETQYF.

The gene calls are TRBV21-1 and TRBJ2-1; TRBD2 is the table's D call and was not checked against the DNA. TRBV21-1 is recorded as a pseudogene. The CDR3 has 17 amino acids. DNA of the CDR3: TGTGCCAGCAGCTCTCAACGGGGGGGCGCAGAAACCAATGAGCAGTTCTTC. Translating it yields CASSSQRGGAETNEQFF.

The V and J genes are TRBV27 and TRBJ2-1, with 7 positions matching TRBD1. Germline V gene sequence: CDR1 MNHEY, CDR2 SMNVEV (reference sequence). This CDR3 is built from 15 residues. With V trimmed by 3 bases and J by 4 bases, 6 bases remained unmatched. The CDR3 nucleotides are TGTGCCAGCAGTTTCTCACAGGGGCCTTACAATGAGCAGTTCTTC. This translates into CASSFSQGPYNEQFF.

V is TRBV27 and J is TRBJ2-2; 9 nucleotides line up with TRBD1. V trimming: 5 bases; J trimming: 5 bases; junction bases outside the gene matches: 6. The CDR3 covers 15 residues. Germline lookup yields CDR1 MNHEY and CDR2 SMNVEV (reference sequence). CDR3 region: CASSLPDRGTGELFF. DNA of the CDR3: TGTGCCAGCAGTCTCCCGGACAGGGGAACCGGGGAGCTGTTTTTT.

CDR3 in amino acids: CASTPNTQRPTGELFF. DNA of the CDR3: TGCGCCAGCACACCCAATACGCAGCGGCCGACCGGGGAGCTGTTTTTT. V gene TRBV5-1 combines with J gene TRBJ2-2; perhaps TRBD2 as D (5 bases). The V and J ends lost 6 bases and 5 bases respectively, with 20 bases between them. This CDR3 has 16 amino acids. Germline V gene sequence: CDR1 SGHRS, CDR2 YFSETQ.